This T cell receptor beta chain was obtained from a study of PD-1 blockade in classical Hodgkin lymphoma. Study-wide results and limits: According to reports, newly diagnosed patients had lower baseline TCR diversity than healthy donors, and relapsed/refractory patients had lower baseline TCR diversity still. Newly diagnosed and completely responding patients shared comparable baseline diversity.

The CDR3 totals 19 residues. Germline V gives CDR1 MDHEN, CDR2 SYDVKM. The trim removed 4 bases at V and 0 bases at J, leaving 12 bases unmatched. The time point denotes: cycle 4 day 1 (C4D1), after less than 7 weeks of nivolumab. No patient escaped relapse after autologous stem cell transplantation, and brentuximab vedotin exposure varied. When best responses were assessed, they were complete response, partial response or progressive disease. Sequencing used immunoSEQ multiplex PCR; TCRdb keeps in-frame clones, though not all of them. Of about 96,000 clones listed, under 95% are singletons. With respect to this clone: What it recognizes is unknown.

The chain couples TRBV28 to TRBJ1-3; TRBD1 aligns across 10 bases. This receptor was taken from a human donor with classical Hodgkin lymphoma. Specimen: peripheral blood mononuclear cells (PBMCs), collected before the fourth cycle of nivolumab. CDR3 region: CASSSLRQGATFSGNTIYF. Here the CDR3 DNA reads TGTGCCAGCAGTTCCCTGCGACAGGGGGCCACTTTCTCTGGAAACACCATATATTTT.